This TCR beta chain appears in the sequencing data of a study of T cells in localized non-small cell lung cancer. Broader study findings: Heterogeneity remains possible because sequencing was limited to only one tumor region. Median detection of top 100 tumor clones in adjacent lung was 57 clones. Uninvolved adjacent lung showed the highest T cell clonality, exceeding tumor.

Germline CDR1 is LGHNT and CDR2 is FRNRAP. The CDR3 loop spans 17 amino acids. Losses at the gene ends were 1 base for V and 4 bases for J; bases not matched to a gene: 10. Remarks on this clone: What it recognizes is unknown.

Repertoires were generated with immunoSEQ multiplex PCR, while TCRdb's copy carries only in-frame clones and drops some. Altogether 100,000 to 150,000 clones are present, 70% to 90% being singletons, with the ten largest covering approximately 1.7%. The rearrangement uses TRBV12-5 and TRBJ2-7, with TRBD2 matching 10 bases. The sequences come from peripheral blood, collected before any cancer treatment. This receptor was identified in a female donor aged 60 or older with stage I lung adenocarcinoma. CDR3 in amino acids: CASGLASGAGGRYEQYF. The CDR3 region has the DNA TGTGCTAGTGGTTTGGCCTCAGGAGCGGGAGGGCGTTACGAGCAGTACTTC.